Shown below are 23 T cell receptor beta chains from a single sample sequenced in a study of CD4 and CD8 cells across lung adenocarcinoma regions. MiXCR, run by TCRdb on the PCR reads, gives a single entry per CDR3 protein. There are some 8,800 distinct CDR3 sequences in the sample; around 51% occur only once, and 15% to 20% lies in the top ten. Input material: CD4+ T cells from the margin of a lung tumor. The receptors come from a male donor with lung adenocarcinoma. The CD4 and CD8 labels of this study may be unreliable.

This rearrangement joins TRBV4-1 to TRBJ2-1, with 14 bases identical to TRBD2. CDR1 MGHRA and CDR2 YSYEKL come from the germline V gene. The V segment lost 1 base and the J segment 0 bases; nucleotides outside the gene matches: 5. This CDR3 is built from 19 residues. For the CDR3, the DNA is TGCGCCAGCAGCCAAGGGGGACTAGCGGGAGACCTCTCCTACAATGAGCAGTTCTTC. Translated, it gives CASSQGGLAGDLSYNEQFF.

V and J are TRBV27 and TRBJ2-1; 11 bases match TRBD2. CDR3 size: 17 residues. The junction had 11 bases not matched to a gene; V was cut back by 6 bases and J by 4 bases. The germline CDR1 and CDR2 sequences are MNHEY and SMNVEV (reference sequence). The CDR3 loop is CASRHIAGGPRYNEQFF. The CDR3, as DNA: TGTGCCAGCAGACACATAGCGGGAGGGCCAAGATACAATGAGCAGTTCTTC.

Many counts were recorded for this clonotype. This chain joins TRBV6-4 and TRBJ2-3, with 7 bases aligning to TRBD2. The ends lost 3 bases at V and 2 bases at J; junction bases unmatched: 5. The CDR3 spans 15 residues. Germline CDR1 reads MRHNA; CDR2 reads SNTAGT. Here the CDR3 reads CASSEAGDSTDTQYF. The CDR3 DNA is TGTGCCAGCAGTGAGGCGGGAGACTCCACAGATACGCAGTATTTT.

The V and J genes are TRBV4-1 and TRBJ2-5; D possibly matches TRBD1 or TRBD2 (5 bases each). V dropped 1 base and J dropped 7 bases, with 16 bases sitting between them. Germline CDR1 and CDR2: MGHRA and YSYEKL. The CDR3 has 15 amino acids. The CDR3 DNA sequence: TGCGCCAGCAGCCAAGCCGGGGCTAGAATGGGGACCCAGTACTTC. Translating it yields CASSQAGARMGTQYF.

On this clonotype: The junction and the germline gene differ at one end; a read error may be behind it. This sequence joins TRBV6-4 and TRBJ2-3; 8 bases are shared with TRBD2. The CDR3 contains 19 residues. Germline CDR1 reads MRHNA; CDR2 reads SNTAGT. In DNA form, the CDR3 reads TGTGCCAGGAGTTTCACGGCGGGGAGCGGGGGATCGGGCCCAGATACGCAGTATTTC. Translating it yields CARSFTAGSGGSGPDTQYF.

This chain connects TRBV7-2 to TRBJ2-2; D unclear. The CDR3 runs to 14 residues. Trimming took off 4 bases at V and 5 bases at J, with 11 bases between the two ends. Germline values: CDR1 SGHTA, CDR2 FQGNSA. CDR3 sequence: CASSSPLLTGELFF. The DNA for the CDR3 is TGTGCCAGCAGCTCCCCCCTGTTAACCGGGGAGCTGTTTTTT.

This clonotype is deemed medium-sized. V and J are TRBV10-1 and TRBJ2-3, with a tentative D call TRBD1 (6 bases). V gave up 3 bases and J gave up 2 bases, with 15 bases separating them. The length of the CDR3 is 16 residues. CDR1 WNHNN and CDR2 SYGVQD come from the germline V gene (reference sequence). The CDR3 here is CASSELDWTDTDTQYF. The CDR3 DNA is TGCGCCAGCAGTGAACTAGATTGGACAGACACAGATACGCAGTATTTT.

V and J are TRBV27 and TRBJ1-4; no definite D call. The V gene lost 0 bases and the J gene lost 10 bases, with 9 bases spanning the gap. Germline CDR1 MNHEY, CDR2 SMNVEV (reference sequence). The CDR3 runs 13 residues. For the CDR3, the DNA is TGTGCCAGCAGTTTATCTTCCGTGGGAAAACTGTTTTTT. Translation: CASSLSSVGKLFF.

The rearrangement joins TRBV6-1 to TRBJ2-5, with D perhaps matching TRBD1 or TRBD2 (5 bases each). The V end lost 6 bases, the J end lost 10 bases, and 30 bases lay between the germline ends. Germline assignment: CDR1 MNHNS and CDR2 SASEGT. The CDR3 sequence is 17 residues long. The CDR3 DNA reads TGTGCCAGCAGCAGTCCCTCACAGGACTCTGGCGCCTACGACCAGTACTTC. Its translation: CASSSPSQDSGAYDQYF.

The chain links TRBV6-4 to TRBJ2-4; D may be TRBD2 (5 bases). The germline V gene encodes CDR1 MRHNA and CDR2 SNTAGT. The CDR3 consists of 13 residues. V was cut by 6 bases and J by 13 bases, with 19 bases left in between. CDR3 nucleotides: TGTGCCAGCAGGCTGGGAGCCAAAGATACGCAGTACTTC. Translated: CASRLGAKDTQYF.

This clonotype was seen repeatedly, ten times or more. The chain combines TRBV10-3 with TRBJ1-1; 7 nucleotides align to TRBD1. The CDR3 sequence is 13 residues long. The germline CDR1 and CDR2 sequences are ENHRY and SYGVKD. V shed 9 bases and J 4 bases; nucleotides not matched to a gene: 8. The CDR3 spells CAIEGGAVTEAFF. CDR3 nucleotides: TGTGCCATTGAAGGGGGCGCGGTCACTGAAGCTTTCTTT.

CDR3 amino acids: CASTPRGTDRELFF. CDR3 bases: TGTGCCAGCACCCCAAGAGGAACTGACCGGGAGCTGTTTTTT. The rearrangement uses TRBV6-1 and TRBJ2-2; D gene ambiguous. CDR3 size: 14 residues. CDR1 is MNHNS, CDR2 SASEGT, per germline. The germline V and J ends were trimmed by 7 bases and 9 bases, with 18 bases remaining between them.

This chain links TRBV6-5 with TRBJ1-4; 7 bases line up with TRBD1. V shed 4 bases, J shed 0 bases, and the junction held 5 bases outside the gene matches. The CDR3 spans 16 residues. Germline V gene lookup returns CDR1 MNHEY and CDR2 SVGAGI. The CDR3 loop is CASSSGQRTTNEKLFF. The CDR3 DNA follows: TGTGCCAGCAGTTCGGGACAGAGAACAACTAATGAAAAACTGTTTTTT.

To note about this clonotype: The junction shows a germline mismatch at one end, possibly a read error. V is TRBV6-1 and J is TRBJ2-3, with 12 bases aligning to TRBD2. The CDR3 is 15 amino acids. CDR1 MNHNS and CDR2 SASEGT come from the germline V gene. The CDR3 DNA reads as TGTGCCAGCAGCTTGGAGGCTAGCGGGGGGGAGACGCAGTATTTC. Amino acids: CASSLEASGGETQYF.

This sequence joins TRBV10-3 and TRBJ2-3; TRBD1 might be the D (6 bases). From germline, CDR1 is ENHRY and CDR2 SYGVKD. There are 14 residues in the CDR3. The CDR3 sequence: CAGRGGRSLDTQYF. In DNA form, the CDR3 reads TGTGCGGGGAGAGGGGGACGTAGCCTAGATACGCAGTATTTT.

Details on this clonotype: At one end, the junction sequence differs from germline, possibly due to a read error. The chain employs TRBV6-1 and TRBJ2-2; D call uncertain. The CDR3 totals 13 residues. Germline values: CDR1 MNHNS, CDR2 SASEGT. The CDR3 DNA is TGTGCCAGCCGACATGCGAACACCGATACGCTGTATTTT. It translates to CASRHANTDTLYF.

The CDR3 DNA reads as TGTGCCAGCAGCCCTCGCGAGACAAACCTCTATGGCTACACCTTC. This codes for CASSPRETNLYGYTF. The chain joins TRBV6-1 to TRBJ1-2, with unresolved D. CDR1 is MNHNS and CDR2 is SASEGT in the germline V gene. The CDR3 totals 15 residues. V shed 6 bases and J shed 4 bases, with 18 bases lying between them.

This clonotype was seen a single time. One junction end does not reproduce the germline sequence, and a read error may be involved. J is TRBJ2-5 and V is TRBV27, with 9 bases that match TRBD2. The J call may be in error: the DNA end matches TRBJ2-3 better. This CDR3 contains 19 residues. Germline assignment: CDR1 MNHEY and CDR2 SMNVEV (reference sequence). CDR3 protein: CASRATGGAGGRDQDTQYF. CDR3 DNA: TGTGCCAGCAGAGCCACGGGGGGAGCGGGGGGCCGTGACCAAGATACCCAGTATTTT.

The chain links TRBV6-1 to TRBJ2-1; 8 nucleotides align to TRBD2. The V and J ends lost 8 bases and 10 bases, in that order; junction bases with no gene match: 4. CDR3 size: 11 residues. Germline CDR1 MNHNS, CDR2 SASEGT. CDR3 sequence reads: CASGLALEQFF. The CDR3 DNA reads TGTGCCAGCGGACTAGCCCTCGAGCAGTTCTTC.

The V gene is TRBV5-1, the J gene TRBJ2-1; 7 positions match TRBD2. With V trimmed by 4 bases and J by 0 bases, 7 bases remained unmatched. The CDR3 runs to 16 residues. Germline CDR1 and CDR2: SGHRS and YFSETQ. In DNA, the CDR3 is TGCGCCAGCAGCCGATCACTAGCGAGCTCCTACAATGAGCAGTTCTTC. Translated: CASSRSLASSYNEQFF.

The chain joins TRBV10-3 to TRBJ2-1; D is possibly TRBD2 (6 bases). The germline CDR1 and CDR2 sequences are ENHRY and SYGVKD. The V and J ends lost 2 bases and 4 bases respectively, with 15 bases between them. This CDR3 is built from 16 residues. CDR3 DNA: TGTGCCATCAGTGAGGGAGTTGCGGGGTGGTACAATGAGCAGTTCTTC. Amino acids: CAISEGVAGWYNEQFF.

As for this clonotype: At one end, the junction sequence differs from germline, possibly due to a read error. The J gene is TRBJ2-6, the V gene TRBV6-1; possible D gene TRBD1, 5 bases. Per germline, CDR1 MNHNS and CDR2 SASEGT. This CDR3 is built from 13 residues. CDR3 DNA: TGTGCCAGCGGCTTTACTGGGGCCAACGTCCTGACTTTT. This sequence encodes CASGFTGANVLTF.

The V call is TRBV6-1, the J call TRBJ2-5; D unclear. With the DNA end fitting TRBJ2-7 better, the J assignment may be wrong. This CDR3 region has 13 residues. Germline values: CDR1 MNHNS, CDR2 SASEGT. In nucleotides, the CDR3 is TGTGCTTTACTACGGACGGGTACCTACGAGCAGTACTTC. Residues: CALLRTGTYEQYF.